This T cell receptor beta chain was observed in a study of blood T cell repertoires in COVID-19. Cohort allocation depended upon clinical history that participants reported. Only in-frame clones appear in the TCRdb table, and some are missing; sequencing was by immunoSEQ multiplex PCR. The top ten hold 4% to 5% of the sample, which has just over 300,000 clones, approximately 84% seen once. V lost 2 bases and J lost 3, with 7 bases in between. Germline loops: CDR1 KGHSH, CDR2 LQKENI. CDR3 size: 13 residues. The rearrangement uses TRBV18 and TRBJ1-1; D is unresolved. This receptor was identified in a man aged 30 to 39 who had recovered from COVID-19. Sample: PBMCs or T cells enriched from blood (not recorded which). The CDR3 sequence is CASSPFLDTEAFF. CDR3 coding DNA: TGTGCCAGCTCACCATTCCTCGACACTGAAGCTTTCTTT. The whole variable domain, filled in from reference TRBV18 and TRBJ1-1, reads NAGVMQNPRHLVRRRGQEARLRCSPMKGHSHVYWYRQLPEEGLKFMVYLQKENIIDESGMPKERFSAEFPKEGPSILRIQQVVRGDSAAYFCASSPFLDTEAFFGQGTRLTVV.